This TCR beta chain stems from a study of regulatory T cells in long-lasting Graves disease. This clonotype was detected many times. Its antigen is unidentified. CDR3 length: 15 residues. Between the trimmed V and J ends, which lost 2 bases and 0 bases, there was a span of 8 bases. Germline CDR1 and CDR2: SNHLY and FYNNEI. Combining iRepertoire HTBI primers with Arm-PCR of CDR3 regions, the authors built TCR beta libraries. Via MiXCR, TCRdb re-called the multiplex PCR reads, giving one row per CDR3 protein. The sample records under 700,000 distinct CDR3 sequences, about 16% being singletons. General study findings and limits: A greater number of public clonotypes (over 2,500) was shared by persistent patients than by new patients (over 900).

Time point reported: newly diagnosed GD, antithyroid drugs for less than 3 months. PBMC RNA was the source of the TCR library. This sample also appeared in a second study, on T cells in Graves' hyperthyroidism and ophthalmopathy. Turning to that study: An initial round of RT-PCR targeting the TCR CDR3 relied on the HTBI primer set. The model predicted ophthalmopathy a median roughly 6.5 months before onset.

This TCR was recovered from a woman aged 35-60 years with Graves disease. The chain recombines TRBV2 with TRBJ1-5, with D maybe TRBD1 (6 bases). Sequenced here: peripheral blood mononuclear cells (PBMCs), sampled at new diagnosis, from a patient treated with antithyroid drugs. The CDR3 coding sequence is TGTGCCAGCAGTGAACGGACAGATAGCAATCAGCCCCAGCATTTT. Amino acid sequence: CASSERTDSNQPQHF.